The rows below give T cell receptor beta chains drawn from one sample of a study of PD-L1 blockade in urothelial cancer. This table comes from immunoSEQ multiplex PCR, and its TCRdb copy is limited to in-frame clones, with some not included. The repertoire holds 35,000 to 55,000 clones, with about four fifths as singletons. The sequencing here drew on PBMCs, taken around atezolizumab (anti-PD-L1) treatment. These receptors were obtained from a man aged 60 to 75 with urothelial cancer. Both conserved end residues are part of each CDR3. The D gene is left open where the match is weak. Clone size, where shown, is once, few, many, or a class for clones that have expanded.

TRBJ1-6 | TRBV30 | TRBD1 | medium-sized | 14 | CAWSEGTENSPLHF | TGTGCCTGGAGTGAGGGGACAGAAAATTCACCCCTCCACTTT
TRBJ2-6 | TRBV14 | . | . | 15 | CASSHRGSGANVLTF | TGTGCCAGCAGCCATAGAGGCTCTGGGGCCAACGTCCTGACTTTC
TRBJ1-3 | TRBV9 | . | . | 15 | CASSESGTTGNTIYF | TGTGCCAGCAGCGAGAGCGGGACAACCGGAAACACCATATATTTT
TRBJ2-2 | TRBV11-2 | . | . | 16 | CASSLGGQGGTGELFF | TGTGCCAGCAGCTTAGGAGGGCAGGGAGGCACCGGGGAGCTGTTTTTT
TRBJ2-3 | TRBV28 | TRBD1 | . | 19 | CASSDAGTGERTSTDTQYF | TGTGCCAGCAGTGACGCCGGGACAGGGGAGAGAACTAGCACAGATACGCAGTATTTT
TRBJ2-3 | TRBV5-6 | . | . | 16 | CASSLYIGSSGDTQYF | TGTGCCAGCAGCTTGTATATTGGGTCGTCAGGGGATACGCAGTATTTT
TRBJ1-4 | TRBV7-9 | . | . | 14 | CASSLTANNEKLFF | TGTGCCAGCAGCCTCACAGCTAATAATGAAAAACTGTTTTTT
TRBJ2-7 | TRBV30 | TRBD1 | few | 16 | CAWSYNRGLLSGEQYF | TGTGCCTGGAGTTATAACAGGGGGCTATTATCGGGCGAGCAGTACTTC
TRBJ1-1 | TRBV28 | TRBD1 | . | 14 | CASSSTGAIIKAFF | TGTGCCAGCAGTTCTACAGGGGCTATAATAAAAGCTTTCTTT
TRBJ2-5 | TRBV11-2 | . | . | 17 | CASSSAVKAGLTETQYF | TGTGCCAGCAGCAGCGCAGTAAAGGCCGGTTTAACAGAGACCCAGTACTTC
TRBJ1-5 | TRBV27 | . | . | 15 | CASSNRGARNQPQHF | TGTGCCAGCAGTAATAGGGGCGCACGCAATCAGCCCCAGCATTTT
TRBJ2-5 | TRBV25-1 | . | few | 13 | CASSEAGRETQYF | TGTGCCAGCAGTGAAGCAGGTAGAGAGACCCAGTACTTC
TRBJ1-6 | TRBV2 | . | . | 13 | CATYKGKGSPLHF | TGTGCCACTTATAAGGGGAAAGGTTCACCCCTCCACTTT
TRBJ1-5 | TRBV2 | TRBD1 | . | 15 | CASGRTGEGNQPQHF | TGTGCCAGCGGACGGACAGGGGAGGGCAATCAGCCCCAGCATTTT
TRBJ2-7 | TRBV7-2 | . | . | 14 | CASSLGRSGYEQYF | TGTGCCAGCAGCCTAGGAAGGTCGGGCTACGAGCAGTACTTC
TRBJ2-5 | TRBV13 | . | . | 12 | CASSLPQETQYF | TGTGCCAGCAGCCTACCCCAAGAGACCCAGTACTTC
TRBJ2-3 | TRBV7-8 | TRBD1 | . | 17 | CASSLALGTGWTDTQYF | TGTGCCAGCAGCTTAGCGCTGGGGACAGGGTGGACAGATACGCAGTATTTT
TRBJ2-5 | TRBV7-8 | TRBD1 | . | 16 | CASSLASRGYQETQYF | TGTGCCAGCAGCTTAGCTTCCAGGGGGTACCAAGAGACCCAGTACTTC
TRBJ2-7 | TRBV19 | . | . | 15 | CASSIAGQPGDEQYF | TGTGCCAGTAGTATAGCAGGACAGCCTGGCGACGAGCAGTACTTC
TRBJ1-3 | TRBV11-2 | . | . | 14 | CASSIDSGGNTIYF | TGTGCCAGCAGCATTGACAGCGGGGGAAACACCATATATTTT
TRBJ2-2 | TRBV6-1 | . | . | 16 | CASSEFWGVNTGELFF | TGTGCCAGCAGTGAATTCTGGGGAGTGAACACCGGGGAGCTGTTTTTT
TRBJ2-5 | TRBV28 | TRBD1 | . | 15 | CASKRQGKTWETQYF | TGTGCCAGCAAAAGACAGGGAAAAACATGGGAGACCCAGTACTTC
TRBJ2-3 | TRBV7-9 | . | few | 13 | CASSPRGPDTQYF | TGTGCCAGCAGCCCCAGGGGCCCAGATACGCAGTATTTT
TRBJ2-7 | TRBV5-1 | . | once | 11 | CASSSPGEQYF | TGCGCCAGCAGCTCGCCGGGGGAGCAGTACTTC
TRBJ2-1 | TRBV15 | TRBD1 | . | 14 | CATSRETGGNEQFF | TGTGCCACCAGCAGAGAGACAGGGGGAAATGAGCAGTTCTTC